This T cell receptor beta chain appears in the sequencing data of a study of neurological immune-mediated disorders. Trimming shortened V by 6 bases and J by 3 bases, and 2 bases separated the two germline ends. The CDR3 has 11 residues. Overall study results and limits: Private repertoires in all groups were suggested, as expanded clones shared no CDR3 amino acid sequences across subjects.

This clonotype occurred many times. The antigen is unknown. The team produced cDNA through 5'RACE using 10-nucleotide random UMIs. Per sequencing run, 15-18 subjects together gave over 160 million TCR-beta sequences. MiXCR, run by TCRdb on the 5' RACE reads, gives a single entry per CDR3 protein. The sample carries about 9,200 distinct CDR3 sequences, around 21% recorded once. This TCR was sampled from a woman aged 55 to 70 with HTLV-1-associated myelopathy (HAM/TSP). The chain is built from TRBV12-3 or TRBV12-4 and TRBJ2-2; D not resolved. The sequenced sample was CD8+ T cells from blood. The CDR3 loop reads CASRYTGELFF. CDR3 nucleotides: TGTGCCAGCAGGTACACCGGGGAGCTGTTTTTT.